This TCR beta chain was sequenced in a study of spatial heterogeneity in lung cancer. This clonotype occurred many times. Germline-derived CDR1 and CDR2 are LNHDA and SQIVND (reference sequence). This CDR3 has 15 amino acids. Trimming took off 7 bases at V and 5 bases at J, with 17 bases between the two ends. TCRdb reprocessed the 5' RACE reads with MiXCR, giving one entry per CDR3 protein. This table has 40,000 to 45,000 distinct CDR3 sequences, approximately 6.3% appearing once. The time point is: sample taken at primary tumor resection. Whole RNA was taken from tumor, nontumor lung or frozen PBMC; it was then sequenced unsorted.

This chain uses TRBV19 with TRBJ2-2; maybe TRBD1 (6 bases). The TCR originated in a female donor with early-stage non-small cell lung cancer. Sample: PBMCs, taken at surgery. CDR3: CASMGQRPATGELFF. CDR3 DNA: TGTGCCAGTATGGGACAAAGGCCTGCTACCGGGGAGCTGTTTTTT.